This passage covers 4 T cell receptor beta chains from one sample sequenced in a study of T cells after yellow fever vaccination. TCRdb re-derived calls from the 5' RACE reads in MiXCR, one entry per CDR3 protein. The data show about 350,000 distinct CDR3 sequences, roughly 8.6% seen once. The starting material was PBMCs, obtained 45 days after the first yellow fever vaccination. All receptors come from a man in his late teens or twenties who received the YFV17D yellow fever vaccine.

The genes are TRBV20-1 and TRBJ1-1; unclear D gene. V shed 6 bases and J shed 10 bases, with 9 bases lying between them. CDR3 size: 9 residues. CDR1 and CDR2 (germline): DFQATT, SNEGSKA (reference sequence). The chain's CDR3 is CSAQDGAFF. Here the CDR3 DNA reads TGCAGTGCCCAGGATGGAGCTTTCTTT.

The chain is built from TRBV3-1 and TRBJ2-7, with D unclear. Trimming removed 4 bases from V and 2 bases from J, with 27 bases in between. Germline loops: CDR1 LGHDT, CDR2 YNNKEL (reference sequence). This CDR3 comprises 19 residues. In nucleotides, the CDR3 is TGTGCCAGCAGCCGAGGTAGTGTTGGGTCTATGACGCTACCCTACGAGCAGTACTTC. Translated: CASSRGSVGSMTLPYEQYF.

J is TRBJ1-1 and V is TRBV9, with D perhaps TRBD1 (6 bases). V was clipped by 5 bases and J by 0 bases, with 23 bases between them. Germline V gene sequence: CDR1 SGDLS, CDR2 YYNGEE. The CDR3 is 18 amino acids. Here the CDR3 reads CASSALSRGPFMNTEAFF. For the CDR3, the DNA is TGTGCCAGCAGTGCCCTTAGTCGGGGGCCTTTTATGAACACTGAAGCTTTCTTT. The variable domain in full, with the rest retrieved from reference TRBV9 and TRBJ1-1, is DSGVTQTPKHLITATGQRVTLRCSPRSGDLSVYWYQQSLDQGLQFLIQYYNGEERAKGNILERFSAQQFPDLHSELNLSSLELGDSALYFCASSALSRGPFMNTEAFFGQGTRLTVV.

There are a few counts of this clonotype. One base away lies a much larger clone, so this may be a sequencing read error. V gene TRBV7-2 combines with J gene TRBJ2-5; D unclear. V was pared by 3 bases and J by 5 bases, with 4 bases between. Germline CDR1 reads SGHTA; CDR2 reads FQGNSA. The length of the CDR3 is 11 residues. The CDR3 loop is CASSFHETQYF. The CDR3 nucleotides read TGTGCCAGCAGCTTCCACGAGACCCAGTACTTC.